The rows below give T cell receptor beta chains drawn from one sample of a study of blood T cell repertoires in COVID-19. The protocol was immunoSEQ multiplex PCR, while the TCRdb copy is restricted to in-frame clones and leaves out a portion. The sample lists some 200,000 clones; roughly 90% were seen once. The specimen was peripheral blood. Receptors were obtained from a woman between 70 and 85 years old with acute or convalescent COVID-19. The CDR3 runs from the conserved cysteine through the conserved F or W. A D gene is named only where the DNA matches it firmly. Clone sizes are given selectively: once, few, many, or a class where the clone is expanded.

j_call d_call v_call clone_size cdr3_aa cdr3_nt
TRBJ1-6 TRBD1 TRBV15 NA CATSRDRGQVNNSPLHF TGTGCCACCAGCAGAGATCGAGGACAGGTGAACAATTCACCCCTCCACTTT
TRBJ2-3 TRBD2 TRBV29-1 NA CSVAGTSGGTDTQYF TGCAGCGTAGCCGGGACTAGCGGGGGGACAGATACGCAGTATTTT
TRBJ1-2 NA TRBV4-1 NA CASSQDRGTPYGYTF TGCGCCAGCAGCCAAGATCGAGGGACACCTTATGGCTACACCTTC
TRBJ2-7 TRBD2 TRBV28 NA CASRTLAGGVYEQYF TGTGCCAGCAGGACCCTAGCGGGAGGAGTGTACGAGCAGTACTTC
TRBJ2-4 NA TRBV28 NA CASSISMKNIQYF TGTGCCAGCAGTATTAGCATGAAAAACATTCAGTACTTC
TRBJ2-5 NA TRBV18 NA CASSPNGFSGNSGETQYF TGTGCCAGCTCACCAAATGGATTCAGCGGCAACTCGGGAGAGACCCAGTACTTC
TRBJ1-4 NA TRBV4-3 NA CASSQGLTRFNEKLFF TGCGCCAGCAGCCAAGGTTTAACCCGGTTTAATGAAAAACTGTTTTTT
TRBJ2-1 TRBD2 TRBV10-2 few CASRLAGGQEQFF TGCGCCAGCCGGCTAGCGGGGGGGCAAGAGCAGTTCTTC
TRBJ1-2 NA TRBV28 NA CALGYLGYGYTF TGTGCCCTCGGGTACCTGGGCTATGGCTACACCTTC
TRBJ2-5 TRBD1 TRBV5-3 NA CARSHGQGPVRETQYF TGTGCCAGAAGCCACGGACAGGGTCCCGTAAGAGAGACCCAGTACTTC
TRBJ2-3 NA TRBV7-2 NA CASSLGASTDTQYF TGTGCCAGCAGCTTAGGAGCAAGCACAGATACGCAGTATTTT
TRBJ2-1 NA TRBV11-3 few CASSLANEQFF TGTGCCAGCAGCTTAGCGAATGAGCAGTTCTTC
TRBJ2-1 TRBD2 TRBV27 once CASSLRTSGGLSYNEQFF TGTGCCAGCAGTTTAAGGACTAGCGGGGGCCTCTCCTACAATGAGCAGTTCTTC
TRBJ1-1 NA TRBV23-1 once CASSQSFGFDLRDNTEAFF TGCGCCAGCAGTCAATCGTTTGGGTTCGACCTCAGGGATAACACTGAAGCTTTCTTT
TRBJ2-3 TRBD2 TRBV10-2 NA CARSSGHTDTQYF TGCGCCAGGTCTAGCGGGCACACAGATACGCAGTATTTT
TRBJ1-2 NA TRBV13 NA CASSSRRGQLHGYTF TGTGCCAGCAGCTCACGACGTGGACAGCTACATGGCTACACCTTC
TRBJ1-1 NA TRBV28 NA CASSLGGGDLNTEAFF TGTGCCAGCAGTCTGGGGGGGGGCGACCTGAACACTGAAGCTTTCTTT
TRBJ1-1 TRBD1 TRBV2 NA CASSTTGGPEAFF TGTGCCAGCAGTACGACAGGGGGCCCTGAAGCTTTCTTT
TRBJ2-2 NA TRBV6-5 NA CASSSPGDRTGELFF TGTGCCAGCAGTTCCCCGGGAGATCGGACCGGGGAGCTGTTTTTT
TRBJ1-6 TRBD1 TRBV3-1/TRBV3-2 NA CASSQETGTRNSPLHF TGTGCCAGCAGCCAAGAGACAGGGACAAGGAATTCACCCCTCCACTTT
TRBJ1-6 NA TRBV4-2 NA CASSQESSGGSPLHF TGTGCCAGCAGCCAAGAATCCTCGGGGGGTTCACCCCTCCACTTT
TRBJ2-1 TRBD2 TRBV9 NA CASSVLAGVSYNEQFF TGTGCCAGCAGCGTACTAGCGGGAGTCTCCTACAATGAGCAGTTCTTC
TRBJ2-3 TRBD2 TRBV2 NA CASGGGTSGRADTQYF TGTGCCAGCGGGGGGGGAACTAGCGGGAGGGCAGATACGCAGTATTTT
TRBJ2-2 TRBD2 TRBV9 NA CASSEGLAGSTGELFF TGTGCCAGCAGCGAAGGACTAGCGGGATCCACCGGGGAGCTGTTTTTT
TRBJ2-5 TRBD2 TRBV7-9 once CASSLDSGGETQYF TGTGCCAGCAGCTTAGACAGCGGGGGGGAGACCCAGTACTTC
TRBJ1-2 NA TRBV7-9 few CASSHYFDYGYTF TGTGCCAGCAGCCATTACTTCGACTATGGCTACACCTTC
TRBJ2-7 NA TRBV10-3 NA CATRRRAEDEQYF TGTGCCACAAGGCGGCGGGCCGAGGACGAGCAGTACTTC
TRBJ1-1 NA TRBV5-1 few CASSRDMSFMNTEAFF TGCGCCAGCAGCCGGGACATGTCGTTCATGAACACTGAAGCTTTCTTT
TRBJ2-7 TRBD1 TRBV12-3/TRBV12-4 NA CASTRGQVYEQYF TGTGCCAGCACCAGGGGACAGGTGTACGAGCAGTACTTC
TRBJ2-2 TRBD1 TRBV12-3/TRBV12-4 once CASRRQGGGELFF TGTGCCAGCAGGCGACAGGGTGGCGGGGAGCTGTTTTTT
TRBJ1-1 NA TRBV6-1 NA CASSEEGGKNTEAFF TGTGCCAGCAGTGAAGAGGGAGGGAAGAACACTGAAGCTTTCTTT
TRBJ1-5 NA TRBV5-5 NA CASSLQGSTAQPQHF TGTGCCAGCAGCTTACAGGGTAGCACGGCTCAGCCCCAGCATTTT
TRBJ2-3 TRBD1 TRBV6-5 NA CASSQTGWTDTQYF TGTGCCAGCAGCCAGACAGGGTGGACAGATACGCAGTATTTT
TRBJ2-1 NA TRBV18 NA CASSPIQGSYNEQFF TGTGCCAGCTCACCAATCCAGGGTTCTTACAATGAGCAGTTCTTC
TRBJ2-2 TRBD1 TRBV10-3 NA CAITSGTGAPGELFF TGTGCCATCACCTCCGGGACAGGGGCCCCCGGGGAGCTGTTTTTT
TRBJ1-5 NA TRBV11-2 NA CASSLVENQPQHF TGTGCCAGCAGCTTAGTCGAGAACCAGCCCCAGCATTTT
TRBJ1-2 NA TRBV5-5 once CASSPREGPDYGYTF TGTGCCAGCAGCCCCCGGGAGGGGCCCGATTATGGCTACACCTTC
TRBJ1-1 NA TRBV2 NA CASSGLVLSEAFF TGTGCCAGCAGTGGCTTAGTTCTTTCTGAAGCTTTCTTT
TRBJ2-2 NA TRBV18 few CASALTAGELFF TGTGCCAGCGCCTTAACAGCCGGGGAGCTGTTTTTT
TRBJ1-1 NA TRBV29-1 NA CSVFPQGAEAFF TGCAGCGTTTTTCCTCAAGGAGCTGAAGCTTTCTTT
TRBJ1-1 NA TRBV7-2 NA CASSLRLGGNTEAFF TGTGCCAGCAGCTTAAGGCTCGGGGGAAACACTGAAGCTTTCTTT
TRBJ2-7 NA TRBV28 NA CASSLGGSGPLLYEQYF TGTGCCAGCAGTTTAGGGGGGTCAGGGCCCCTCCTCTACGAGCAGTACTTC
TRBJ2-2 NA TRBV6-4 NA CASSRETGNTGELFF TGTGCCAGCAGTAGAGAGACAGGGAACACCGGGGAGCTGTTTTTT
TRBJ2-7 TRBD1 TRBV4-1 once CASSPRTGPSYEQYF TGCGCCAGCAGCCCTAGGACAGGGCCCTCCTACGAGCAGTACTTC
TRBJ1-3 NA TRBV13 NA CASSFRGAGNTIYF TGTGCCAGCAGCTTTCGGGGGGCTGGAAACACCATATATTTT
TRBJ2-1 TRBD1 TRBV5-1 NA CASSFRDSSYNEQFF TGCGCCAGCAGCTTCCGGGACAGCTCCTACAATGAGCAGTTCTTC
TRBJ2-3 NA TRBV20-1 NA CSASPGGITDTQYF TGCAGTGCGAGTCCTGGGGGGATAACAGATACGCAGTATTTT
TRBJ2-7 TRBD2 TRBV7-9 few CATTTSGSYEQYF TGTGCCACTACGACTAGCGGCTCCTACGAGCAGTACTTC
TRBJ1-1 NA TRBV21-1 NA CASNGRGVFGTEAFF TGTGCCAGCAATGGCCGCGGGGTCTTCGGCACTGAAGCTTTCTTT
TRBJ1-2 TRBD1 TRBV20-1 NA CSASVAGTGAGYTF TGCAGTGCTAGTGTCGCCGGGACAGGGGCTGGCTACACCTTC
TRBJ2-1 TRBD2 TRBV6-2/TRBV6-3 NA CASSYRTSPRVSEQFF TGTGCCAGCAGTTATCGGACTAGCCCGCGGGTTTCTGAGCAGTTCTTC
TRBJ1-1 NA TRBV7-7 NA CASSQDLIAEAFF TGTGCCAGCAGCCAGGATTTAATTGCCGAAGCTTTCTTT
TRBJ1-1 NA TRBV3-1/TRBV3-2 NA CASSLQMNTEAFF TGTGCCAGCAGCCTTCAGATGAACACTGAAGCTTTCTTT